The rows below give T cell receptor beta chains drawn from one sample of a study of control samples from healthy donors and cancer patients. Some clones are missing from TCRdb's copy, which holds only in-frame ones; the method was immunoSEQ multiplex PCR. This repertoire shows 150,000 to 200,000 clones, 70% to 90% found once; its top ten account for 9.5% to 15%. Specimen: blood. Receptor source: a man aged 25 to 45 in good health. Each CDR3 is given with its conserved first and last residue. Fields, in order: D gene, J gene, clone size, V gene, CDR3 DNA, CDR3 protein. A D gene is named only where the DNA matches it firmly. Only some rows state a clone size, as once, few, many or a class for expanded clones.

d_call: TRBD1; j_call: TRBJ2-7; clone_size: -; v_call: TRBV9; cdr3_nt: TGTGCCAGCAGCGTAGCTACAGGGACAGACTACGAGCAGTACTTC; cdr3_aa: CASSVATGTDYEQYF
d_call: TRBD1; j_call: TRBJ1-2; clone_size: -; v_call: TRBV6-5; cdr3_nt: TGTGCCAGCAGTTGGGGACAGGGGGCGCGCAGCTACACCTTC; cdr3_aa: CASSWGQGARSYTF
d_call: TRBD2; j_call: TRBJ2-3; clone_size: -; v_call: TRBV6-6; cdr3_nt: TGTGCCAGCAGTCCCCGGCTAGCGGGGGGGCTCACTGGGGCAGATACGCAGTATTTT; cdr3_aa: CASSPRLAGGLTGADTQYF
d_call: -; j_call: TRBJ1-1; clone_size: -; v_call: TRBV11-2; cdr3_nt: TGTGCCAGCAGCTTAAGAGGGGGGGTCCGCCTCGGCGGCACTGAAGCTTTCTTT; cdr3_aa: CASSLRGGVRLGGTEAFF
d_call: -; j_call: TRBJ1-6; clone_size: -; v_call: TRBV12-3/TRBV12-4; cdr3_nt: TGTGCCAGCAGCCCGGAGGGTTCACCCCTCCACTTT; cdr3_aa: CASSPEGSPLHF
d_call: TRBD2; j_call: TRBJ2-3; clone_size: -; v_call: TRBV9; cdr3_nt: TGTGCCAGCAGCCCCAGGACTAGCGGGAGAGCAGATACGCAGTATTTT; cdr3_aa: CASSPRTSGRADTQYF
d_call: -; j_call: TRBJ1-1; clone_size: -; v_call: TRBV19; cdr3_nt: TGTGCCAGTAGTGTACTGAACACTGAAGCTTTCTTT; cdr3_aa: CASSVLNTEAFF
d_call: -; j_call: TRBJ1-5; clone_size: -; v_call: TRBV6-1; cdr3_nt: TGTGCCAGCAGTGAACTTGGCAGGAGTTATCAGCCCCAGCATTTT; cdr3_aa: CASSELGRSYQPQHF
d_call: -; j_call: TRBJ2-1; clone_size: -; v_call: TRBV11-2; cdr3_nt: TGTGCCAGCAGCGGACCCTCCACTTCGGCGAATGAGCAGTTCTTC; cdr3_aa: CASSGPSTSANEQFF
d_call: -; j_call: TRBJ1-1; clone_size: medium-sized; v_call: TRBV7-9; cdr3_nt: TGTGCCAACCAACAGGTTCCGGGCACTGAAGCTTTCTTT; cdr3_aa: CANQQVPGTEAFF
d_call: -; j_call: TRBJ2-7; clone_size: -; v_call: TRBV5-6; cdr3_nt: TGTGCCAGCAGCTCATTATACGAGCAGTACTTC; cdr3_aa: CASSSLYEQYF
d_call: TRBD1; j_call: TRBJ2-1; clone_size: -; v_call: TRBV3-1/TRBV3-2; cdr3_nt: TGTGCCAGCAGCCCCACGTGGACAGGGGGCCAATACAATGAGCAGTTCTTC; cdr3_aa: CASSPTWTGGQYNEQFF
d_call: -; j_call: TRBJ1-6; clone_size: -; v_call: TRBV19; cdr3_nt: TGTGCCAGTAGTCCACGAGAACGGTCACCCCTCCACTTT; cdr3_aa: CASSPRERSPLHF
d_call: -; j_call: TRBJ1-2; clone_size: few; v_call: TRBV6-1; cdr3_nt: TGTGCCAGCAGTGATACGAATGGCGGCTACACCTTC; cdr3_aa: CASSDTNGGYTF
d_call: -; j_call: TRBJ1-4; clone_size: -; v_call: TRBV15; cdr3_nt: TGTGCCACCAGCAGAGTTCTGGTAGGGGCAACTAATGAAAAACTGTTTTTT; cdr3_aa: CATSRVLVGATNEKLFF